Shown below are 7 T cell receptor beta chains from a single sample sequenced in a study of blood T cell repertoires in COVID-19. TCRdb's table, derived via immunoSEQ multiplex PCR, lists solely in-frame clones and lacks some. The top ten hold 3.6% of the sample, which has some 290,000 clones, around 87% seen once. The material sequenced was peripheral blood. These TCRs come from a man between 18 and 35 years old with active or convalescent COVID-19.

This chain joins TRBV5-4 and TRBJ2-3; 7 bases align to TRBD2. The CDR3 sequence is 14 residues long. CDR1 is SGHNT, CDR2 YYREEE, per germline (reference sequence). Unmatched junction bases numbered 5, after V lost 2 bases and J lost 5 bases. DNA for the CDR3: TGTGCCAGCAGCTTAATTGGGGGGGGAGATACGCAGTATTTT. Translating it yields CASSLIGGGDTQYF.

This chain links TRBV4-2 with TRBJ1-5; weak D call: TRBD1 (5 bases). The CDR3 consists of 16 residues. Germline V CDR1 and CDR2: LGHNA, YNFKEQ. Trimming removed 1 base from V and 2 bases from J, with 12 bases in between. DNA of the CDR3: TGTGCCAGCAGCCAAGCAAGGGGTCAGGGCAATCAGCCCCAGCATTTT. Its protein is CASSQARGQGNQPQHF.

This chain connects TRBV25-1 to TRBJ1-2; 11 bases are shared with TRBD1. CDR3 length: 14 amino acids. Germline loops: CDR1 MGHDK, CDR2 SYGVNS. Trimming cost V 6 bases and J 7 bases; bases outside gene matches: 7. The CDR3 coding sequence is TGTGCCAGCAGCTGGGGGACAGGGGGATCTGGCTACACCTTC. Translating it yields CASSWGTGGSGYTF.

CDR3 residues: CAVQGGGAPQPQHF. The CDR3, as DNA: TGTGCCGTCCAGGGAGGGGGGGCCCCTCAGCCCCAGCATTTT. V usage is TRBV28 and J usage is TRBJ1-5, with a weak D call TRBD1 (6 bases). This CDR3 region has 14 residues. Trimming took off 11 bases at V and 6 bases at J, with 20 bases between the two ends. Germline V CDR1 and CDR2: MDHEN, SYDVKM.

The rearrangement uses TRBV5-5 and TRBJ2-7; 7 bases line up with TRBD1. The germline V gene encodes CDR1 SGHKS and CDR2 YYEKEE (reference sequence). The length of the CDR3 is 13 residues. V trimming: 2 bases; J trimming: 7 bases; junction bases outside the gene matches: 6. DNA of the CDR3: TGTGCCAGCAGCTTAAGGGGGCTCGGGGAGCAGTACTTC. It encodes CASSLRGLGEQYF.

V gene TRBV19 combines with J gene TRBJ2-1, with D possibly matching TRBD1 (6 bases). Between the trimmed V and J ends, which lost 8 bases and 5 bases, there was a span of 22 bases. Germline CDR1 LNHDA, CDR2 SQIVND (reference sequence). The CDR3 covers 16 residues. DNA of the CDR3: TGTGCCAGTTCAAAAGACCAGGGGTCCTACCACAATGAGCAGTTCTTC. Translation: CASSKDQGSYHNEQFF.

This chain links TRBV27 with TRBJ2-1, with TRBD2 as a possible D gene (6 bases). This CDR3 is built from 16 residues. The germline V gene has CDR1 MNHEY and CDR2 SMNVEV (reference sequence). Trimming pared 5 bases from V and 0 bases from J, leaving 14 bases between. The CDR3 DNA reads TGTGCCAGCAGTGGTCATAGCGGAAGCTCCTACAATGAGCAGTTCTTC. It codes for CASSGHSGSSYNEQFF.